The 20 T cell receptor beta chains presented below share a single source sample, sequenced in a study of T cells expressing NK-cell markers. One entry per CDR3 protein, without DNA, is what TCRdb gives after re-calling the 5' RACE reads. In total, the table holds fewer than 550,000 distinct CDR3 sequences. The sequencing sample was made of blood T cells: a sorted CD56 or NKG2C T cell subset, CD4+ or CD8+ T cells, or bulk PBMC T cells (not recorded which). These receptors were taken from a woman between 45 and 60 years old in good health.

V usage is TRBV4-1 and J usage is TRBJ2-1; TCRdb names TRBD2, which stays unverified in the absence of DNA. The length of the CDR3 is 20 residues. Germline V CDR1 and CDR2: MGHRA, YSYEKL. The CDR3 sequence is CASSQEASGRIVGRYNEQFF.

The chain has TRBV2 and TRBJ2-6. Germline V CDR1 and CDR2: SNHLY, FYNNEI. The CDR3 loop spans 15 amino acids. CDR3 in amino acids: CASSERQLGANVLTF.

The chain joins TRBV7-9 to TRBJ2-5; TCRdb returns TRBD1, unconfirmable since there is no DNA. The CDR3 contains 16 residues. Germline V gives CDR1 SEHNR, CDR2 FQNEAQ (reference sequence). The CDR3 loop reads CASSLSRGQPRETQYF.

The chain couples TRBV7-9 to TRBJ1-6; there is no DNA to check the TCRdb D call of TRBD1. CDR3 length: 13 residues. Germline V gives CDR1 SEHNR, CDR2 FQNEAQ (reference sequence). This CDR3 reads CALRDRVGSPLHF.

CDR3: CSVGGSTDTQYF. The chain joins TRBV29-1 to TRBJ2-3. The germline V gene encodes CDR1 SQVTM and CDR2 ANQGSEA. This CDR3 is built from 12 residues.

This rearrangement joins TRBV7-2 to TRBJ2-2; with no DNA, the TCRdb D assignment of TRBD2 cannot be verified. Germline V gives CDR1 SGHTA, CDR2 FQGNSA. This CDR3 is built from 13 residues. CDR3 loop: CASSSKRTGELFF.

This chain connects TRBV20-1 to TRBJ2-3; TCRdb designates TRBD2, a call that cannot be tested without DNA. Germline V gives CDR1 DFQATT, CDR2 SNEGSKA (reference sequence). This CDR3 is built from 16 residues. This CDR3 reads CSASPAGGPWVDTQYF.

This chain connects TRBV5-1 to TRBJ2-1; absent DNA, TCRdb's TRBD1 call cannot be checked. The CDR3 covers 15 residues. Germline-derived CDR1 and CDR2 are SGHRS and YFSETQ. CDR3 sequence: CASSLRDRVKGEQFF.

The CDR3 sequence: CASSLYGPETQYF. The gene calls are TRBV12-3 or TRBV12-4 and TRBJ2-5; TCRdb returns TRBD2, unconfirmable since there is no DNA. This CDR3 comprises 13 residues.

CDR3 residues: CSVGQGGQTQYF. This chain connects TRBV29-1 to TRBJ2-5; TCRdb designates TRBD1, a call that cannot be tested without DNA. CDR3 length: 12 residues. CDR1 SQVTM and CDR2 ANQGSEA come from the germline V gene.

The rearrangement links TRBV3-1 to TRBJ2-7. CDR3 length: 12 residues. Germline CDR1 reads LGHDT; CDR2 reads YNNKEL (reference sequence). The CDR3 here is CASSQVSHEQYF.

The genes are TRBV12-3 or TRBV12-4 and TRBJ1-5. The CDR3 is 14 amino acids. The CDR3 region is CASSWSRRYQPQHF.

This sequence joins TRBV29-1 and TRBJ2-4. The CDR3 spans 13 residues. CDR1 SQVTM and CDR2 ANQGSEA come from the germline V gene. The CDR3 protein is CSAAPLAKNIQYF.

V usage is TRBV20-1 and J usage is TRBJ1-6; no DNA is available, so the TRBD1 call from TCRdb remains unchecked. The CDR3 runs 14 residues. Germline V gene sequence: CDR1 DFQATT, CDR2 SNEGSKA (reference sequence). The CDR3 reads CSATRDLSNSPLHF.

The J gene is TRBJ2-5, the V gene TRBV28; TCRdb's D call of TRBD2 is untestable without DNA. Germline loops: CDR1 MDHEN, CDR2 SYDVKM. This CDR3 has 14 residues. CDR3 in amino acids: CASRPSGRSETQYF.

The rearrangement uses TRBV29-1 and TRBJ2-3. Germline V CDR1 and CDR2: SQVTM, ANQGSEA. The CDR3 covers 12 residues. CDR3 in amino acids: CSVAGRTDTQYF.

The chain uses TRBV6-1 and TRBJ2-7; TCRdb names TRBD1, which stays unverified in the absence of DNA. Germline CDR1 reads MNHNS; CDR2 reads SASEGT. The CDR3 has 15 amino acids. The CDR3 reads CASSVTDRVPYEQYF.

The chain uses TRBV7-9 and TRBJ2-1; TCRdb returns TRBD1, unconfirmable since there is no DNA. The CDR3 contains 13 residues. Germline lookup yields CDR1 SEHNR and CDR2 FQNEAQ (reference sequence). The CDR3 is CASSLVTGNEQFF. Using reference TRBV7-9 and TRBJ2-1 for the parts outside the CDR3, the full variable domain is DTGVSQNPRHKITKRGQNVTFRCDPISEHNRLYWYRQTLGQGPEFLTYFQNEAQLEKSRLLSDRFSAERPKGSFSTLEIQRTEQGDSAMYLCASSLVTGNEQFFGPGTRLTVL.

The chain recombines TRBV7-8 with TRBJ2-1; TCRdb names TRBD1, which stays unverified in the absence of DNA. This CDR3 region has 16 residues. Germline loops: CDR1 SGHVS, CDR2 FQNEAQ. CDR3 region: CASSLGGQVAYNEQFF.

This chain joins TRBV12-3 or TRBV12-4 and TRBJ1-1; TCRdb's D call of TRBD1 is untestable without DNA. The CDR3 contains 14 residues. This CDR3 reads CASTRQSSNTEAFF.